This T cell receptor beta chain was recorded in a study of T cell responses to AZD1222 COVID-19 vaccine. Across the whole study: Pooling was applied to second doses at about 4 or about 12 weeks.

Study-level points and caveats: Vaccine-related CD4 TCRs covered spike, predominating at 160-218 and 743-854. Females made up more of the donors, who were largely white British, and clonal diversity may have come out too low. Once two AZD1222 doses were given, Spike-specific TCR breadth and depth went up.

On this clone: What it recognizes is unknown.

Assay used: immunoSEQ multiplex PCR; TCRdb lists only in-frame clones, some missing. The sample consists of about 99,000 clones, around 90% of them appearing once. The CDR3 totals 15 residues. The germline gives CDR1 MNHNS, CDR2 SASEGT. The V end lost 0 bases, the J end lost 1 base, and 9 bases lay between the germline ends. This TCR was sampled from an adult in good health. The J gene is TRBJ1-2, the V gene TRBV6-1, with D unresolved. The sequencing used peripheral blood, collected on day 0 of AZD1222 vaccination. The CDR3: CASSEARRVNYGYTF. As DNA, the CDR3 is TGTGCCAGCAGTGAAGCGCGAAGGGTTAACTATGGCTACACCTTC.